The rows below give T cell receptor beta chains drawn from one sample of a study of blood T cell repertoires in COVID-19. TCRdb's copy holds only in-frame clones and misses some; the assay was immunoSEQ multiplex PCR. This table has under 300,000 clones, 88% appearing once. The sample comprised peripheral blood. These receptors were obtained from a woman aged 40-49 years who had recovered from COVID-19. CDR3s include the opening cysteine and the closing phenylalanine or tryptophan. Fields, in order: J gene, V gene, clone size, D gene, CDR3 protein, CDR3 DNA. The D gene is left open where the match is weak. A row's size may be missing; if present it is once, few, many or a size class.

TRBJ1-5 | TRBV6-1 | few | - | CASSEVMRGGAGHF | TGTGCCAGCAGTGAAGTGATGAGGGGGGGAGCGGGGCATTTT
TRBJ2-1 | TRBV7-9 | once | TRBD1 | CASSSQGAWSYEQFF | TGTGCCAGCAGCTCTCAGGGGGCATGGTCGTATGAGCAGTTCTTC
TRBJ2-7 | TRBV12-3/TRBV12-4 | - | - | CASSFGEWDEQYF | TGTGCCAGCAGTTTCGGGGAATGGGACGAGCAGTACTTC
TRBJ2-1 | TRBV30 | - | TRBD2 | CAWTPQGLAKNEQFF | TGTGCCTGGACCCCCCAGGGACTAGCGAAGAATGAGCAGTTCTTC
TRBJ2-5 | TRBV13 | - | TRBD2 | CASSLREAETQYF | TGTGCCAGCAGTCTCCGGGAGGCGGAGACCCAGTACTTC
TRBJ1-6 | TRBV30 | - | - | CAWSGAGGYNSPLHF | TGTGCCTGGAGTGGGGCGGGGGGGTATAATTCACCCCTCCACTTT
TRBJ1-5 | TRBV27 | once | - | CASSSGRASGNQPQHF | TGTGCCAGCAGTTCGGGCAGGGCAAGTGGCAATCAGCCCCAGCATTTT
TRBJ2-7 | TRBV6-2/TRBV6-3 | once | TRBD2 | CASSYPRGARYEQYF | TGTGCCAGCAGTTACCCGCGGGGGGCGCGGTACGAGCAGTACTTC
TRBJ1-1 | TRBV5-1 | - | - | CASSKPGGSTEAFF | TGCGCCAGCAGCAAACCGGGAGGGAGCACTGAAGCTTTCTTT
TRBJ2-1 | TRBV27 | - | TRBD2 | CASSLIAGGGNEQFF | TGTGCCAGCAGTTTAATAGCGGGAGGTGGAAATGAGCAGTTCTTC
TRBJ1-4 | TRBV7-8 | - | - | CASSSGLPEKLFF | TGTGCCAGCAGCTCGGGACTGCCGGAAAAACTGTTTTTT
TRBJ2-5 | TRBV6-1 | once | TRBD1 | CASSEAGTGKETQYF | TGTGCCAGCAGTGAAGCGGGGACAGGAAAAGAGACCCAGTACTTC
TRBJ2-1 | TRBV2 | - | - | CASSVSEQFF | TGTGCCAGCAGTGTTTCAGAGCAGTTCTTC
TRBJ1-4 | TRBV9 | - | TRBD1 | CASSVAPQGAGEKLFF | TGTGCCAGCAGCGTCGCCCCGCAGGGGGCGGGTGAAAAACTGTTTTTT
TRBJ2-7 | TRBV7-9 | once | - | CASSFTPGGRPYEQYF | TGTGCCAGCAGCTTCACCCCCGGGGGGCGCCCCTACGAGCAGTACTTC
TRBJ2-2 | TRBV6-6 | - | TRBD1 | CASSWGRGLGTGELFF | TGTGCCAGCAGTTGGGGCAGGGGGTTGGGTACCGGGGAGCTGTTTTTT
TRBJ1-4 | TRBV3-1/TRBV3-2 | - | TRBD1 | CASSQPTGIVFF | TGTGCCAGCAGCCAACCGACAGGGATCGTGTTTTTT
TRBJ2-3 | TRBV9 | once | TRBD2 | CASSLTSSTDTQYF | TGTGCCAGCAGCCTGACTAGCAGCACAGATACGCAGTATTTT
TRBJ2-3 | TRBV9 | - | - | CASSPGRGTLRSDTQYF | TGTGCCAGCAGCCCCGGGCGGGGCACCCTTAGGAGTGATACGCAGTATTTT
TRBJ1-4 | TRBV7-2 | - | - | CASSLGGGIGEKLFF | TGTGCCAGCAGCTTAGGGGGGGGGATCGGCGAAAAACTGTTTTTT
TRBJ1-6 | TRBV27 | - | - | CASSPGGARNSPLHF | TGTGCCAGCAGTCCCGGAGGGGCCCGTAATTCACCCCTCCACTTT
TRBJ2-7 | TRBV30 | - | - | CAWSPASADYEQYF | TGTGCCTGGAGTCCGGCTAGCGCCGACTACGAGCAGTACTTC
TRBJ2-1 | TRBV6-2/TRBV6-3 | - | TRBD2 | CASNPSSGRWDNEQFF | TGTGCCAGCAACCCCAGTAGCGGGAGGTGGGACAATGAGCAGTTCTTC
TRBJ2-1 | TRBV5-6 | - | - | CASSGTGLRAGLQFF | TGTGCCAGCAGCGGGACTGGTTTGCGCGCCGGGCTACAGTTCTTC
TRBJ2-5 | TRBV7-6 | - | - | CASSLGVSGIETQYF | TGTGCCAGCAGCTTAGGGGTTTCCGGGATAGAGACCCAGTACTTC
TRBJ2-5 | TRBV7-9 | - | - | CASSFRGQETQYF | TGTGCCAGCAGCTTTCGGGGGCAAGAGACCCAGTACTTC
TRBJ1-6 | TRBV6-1 | - | TRBD1 | CASSPGQDNSPLHF | TGTGCCAGCAGTCCGGGACAGGATAATTCACCCCTCCACTTT
TRBJ2-3 | TRBV18 | - | - | CASSRQSTDTQYF | TGTGCCAGCTCACGACAAAGCACAGATACGCAGTATTTT
TRBJ1-6 | TRBV18 | - | - | CASSPAGSNSPLHF | TGTGCCAGCTCACCAGCAGGGTCTAATTCACCCCTCCACTTT
TRBJ1-4 | TRBV14 | - | - | CASSQKVGPAGEKLFF | TGTGCCAGCAGCCAGAAGGTGGGCCCGGCAGGCGAAAAACTGTTTTTT
TRBJ1-6 | TRBV28 | - | TRBD1 | CASSPGTGLVSPLHF | TGTGCCAGCAGTCCGGGGACAGGACTGGTTTCACCCCTCCACTTT
TRBJ2-5 | TRBV19 | - | TRBD2 | CASSRRGLAGVAETQYF | TGTGCCAGTAGCCGGAGGGGCCTAGCGGGAGTTGCAGAGACCCAGTACTTC
TRBJ1-1 | TRBV6-5 | - | - | CASTPLRTGEAFF | TGTGCCAGCACCCCACTCCGTACAGGCGAAGCTTTCTTT
TRBJ1-2 | TRBV3-1/TRBV3-2 | - | - | CASSRTANYGYTF | TGTGCCAGCAGCCGGACAGCTAACTATGGCTACACCTTC
TRBJ1-5 | TRBV27 | once | TRBD1 | CASSPGTGPNQPQHF | TGTGCCAGCAGTCCTGGGACAGGCCCCAATCAGCCCCAGCATTTT
TRBJ2-5 | TRBV4-2 | - | - | CASSRDSGETQYF | TGTGCCAGCAGCCGAGACTCGGGGGAGACCCAGTACTTC
TRBJ2-1 | TRBV7-9 | - | TRBD2 | CASSLAMTSGAYNEQFF | TGTGCCAGCAGCTTAGCCATGACTAGCGGCGCCTACAATGAGCAGTTCTTC
TRBJ2-2 | TRBV21-1 | - | - | CASPRGLDTGELFF | TGTGCCAGCCCGCGGGGGCTGGACACCGGGGAGCTGTTTTTT
TRBJ2-1 | TRBV6-2/TRBV6-3 | - | TRBD2 | CASSYGPLAATAGGQFF | TGTGCCAGCAGTTACGGCCCACTAGCGGCCACCGCCGGAGGGCAGTTCTTC
TRBJ1-2 | TRBV5-1 | - | TRBD1 | CASSPGTGGTYGYTF | TGCGCCAGCAGCCCCGGGACAGGCGGAACCTATGGCTACACCTTC
TRBJ1-3 | TRBV29-1 | - | - | CSAAASGNTIYF | TGCAGCGCCGCGGCCTCTGGAAACACCATATATTTT
TRBJ2-7 | TRBV4-3 | - | - | CASSPAVGYEQYF | TGCGCCAGCAGCCCCGCGGTAGGCTACGAGCAGTACTTC
TRBJ1-2 | TRBV21-1 | once | - | CASSKGGPRGFYGYTF | TGTGCCAGCAGCAAAGGGGGGCCACGGGGCTTCTATGGCTACACCTTC
TRBJ1-3 | TRBV5-6 | - | - | CASSSRVLVSSGNTIYF | TGTGCCAGCAGCTCCCGGGTCCTCGTCTCCTCTGGAAACACCATATATTTT
TRBJ2-5 | TRBV5-4 | - | - | CASSPPGRPGETQYF | TGTGCCAGCAGCCCACCGGGAAGGCCGGGGGAGACCCAGTACTTC
TRBJ1-5 | TRBV7-8 | - | - | CASSTRGGGNQPQHF | TGTGCCAGCAGCACAAGGGGAGGAGGCAATCAGCCCCAGCATTTT
TRBJ1-6 | TRBV25-1 | - | TRBD1 | CASSESGTEDSPLHF | TGTGCCAGCAGTGAATCCGGGACAGAGGATTCACCCCTCCACTTT
TRBJ1-2 | TRBV7-9 | - | TRBD1 | CASRPTGNRGYTF | TGTGCCAGCAGGCCGACAGGGAATCGTGGCTACACCTTC
TRBJ2-1 | TRBV6-5 | once | - | CASSYLGRVSEQFF | TGTGCCAGCAGTTACCTCGGGCGGGTCAGTGAGCAGTTCTTC
TRBJ1-2 | TRBV29-1 | - | - | CSVRTHLSGGYTF | TGCAGCGTTAGGACTCATCTTTCTGGTGGCTACACCTTC
TRBJ2-1 | TRBV7-9 | - | - | CASSLLAAMSSYNEQFF | TGTGCCAGCAGCTTATTAGCGGCCATGAGCTCCTACAATGAGCAGTTCTTC
TRBJ1-5 | TRBV19 | - | - | CATSSGGGSNQPQHF | TGTGCCACCTCCTCTGGAGGTGGCAGCAATCAGCCCCAGCATTTT
TRBJ1-3 | TRBV4-3 | - | - | CASSQGRRGSGNTIYF | TGCGCCAGCAGCCAAGGAAGGAGGGGATCTGGAAACACCATATATTTT
TRBJ2-4 | TRBV5-4 | - | - | CASSLTAAKNIQYF | TGTGCCAGCAGCCTGACTGCAGCCAAAAACATTCAGTACTTC
TRBJ1-6 | TRBV5-6 | few | TRBD1 | CASSWGTGPNSPLHF | TGTGCCAGCAGCTGGGGGACAGGACCTAATTCACCCCTCCACTTT